The clone carrying this T cell receptor beta chain was seen a handful of times. TCRdb re-analysed the 5' RACE reads in MiXCR, keeping a single row per CDR3 protein. The sample consists of tens of thousands of distinct CDR3 sequences, around 17% of them appearing once. This CDR3 contains 19 residues. The trim removed 4 bases at V and 0 bases at J, leaving 9 bases unmatched. The germline gives CDR1 KGHDR, CDR2 SFDVKD. These data originate in a study of HIV-infected patients and healthy controls. The chain is built from TRBV24-1 and TRBJ2-3, with TRBD2 identical over 13 bases. The specimen was CD4+ T cells from blood. This receptor was obtained from a human donor in good health. The CDR3 loop is CATSDFSSTSGRSTDTQYF. CDR3 DNA: TGTGCCACCAGTGACTTTTCCTCGACTAGCGGGAGGAGCACAGATACGCAGTATTTT.